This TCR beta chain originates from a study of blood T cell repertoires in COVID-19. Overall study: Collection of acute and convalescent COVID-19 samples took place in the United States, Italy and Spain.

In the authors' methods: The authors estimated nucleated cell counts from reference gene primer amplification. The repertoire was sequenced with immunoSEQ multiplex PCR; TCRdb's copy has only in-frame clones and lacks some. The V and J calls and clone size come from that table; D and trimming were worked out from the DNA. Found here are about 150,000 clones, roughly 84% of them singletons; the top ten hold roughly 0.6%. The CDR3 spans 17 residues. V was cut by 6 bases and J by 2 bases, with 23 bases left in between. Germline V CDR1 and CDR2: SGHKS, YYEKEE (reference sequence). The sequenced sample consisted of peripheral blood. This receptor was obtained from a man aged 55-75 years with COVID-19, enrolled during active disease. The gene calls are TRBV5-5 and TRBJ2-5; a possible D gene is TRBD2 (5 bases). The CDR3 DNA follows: TGTGCCAGCAACCCACGCCCGGGCACAACTAGTCAAGAGACCCAGTACTTC. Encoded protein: CASNPRPGTTSQETQYF.